These 14 T cell receptor beta chains were all obtained from the same sample, sequenced in a study of blood T cells in healthy people across ages. Next came a second PCR, run for about 7 to 12 cycles, which used a sample-barcoded 5' primer along with a J-beta primer mix. Each CDR3 protein gets one entry after TCRdb re-called the 5' RACE reads with MiXCR. The sample holds fewer than 900,000 distinct CDR3 sequences; around 40% are singletons and the top ten take about 20%. Specimen: blood. These receptors were taken from a woman aged 55-70 years in good health.

About this clonotype itself: Sequence at one end of the junction differs from germline and may be a read error. This rearrangement joins TRBV20-1 to TRBJ2-1; 13 positions match TRBD2. The CDR3 has 14 residues. The V gene's germline CDR1 is DFQATT and CDR2 SNEGSKA (reference sequence). CDR3 sequence: CSARPTSGGETQHF. The CDR3 DNA reads as TGCAGTGCTAGACCTACTAGCGGGGGGGAGACCCAGCACTTC.

Ten or more counts support this clonotype. The chain is built from TRBV4-1 and TRBJ2-5; D not certain. From germline, CDR1 is MGHRA and CDR2 YSYEKL. The CDR3 consists of 16 residues. V dropped 0 bases and J dropped 1 base, with 12 bases sitting between them. The CDR3 loop reads CASSQEESGLQETQYF. The CDR3 DNA is TGCGCCAGCAGCCAAGAGGAATCCGGCCTCCAAGAGACCCAGTACTTC.

A few counts support this clonotype. The chain carries TRBV20-1 and TRBJ2-4; D is uncertain. Germline V gene sequence: CDR1 DFQATT, CDR2 SNEGSKA (reference sequence). Trimming cost V 1 base and J 13 bases, with 17 bases left between them. CDR3 length equals 13 residues. CDR3 amino acids: CSARGNGLEEQYF. DNA for the CDR3: TGCAGTGCTAGAGGTAACGGTTTGGAAGAGCAGTACTTC.

CDR3 sequence: CASSVIRGKGNGELFF. The CDR3 DNA follows: TGCGCCAGCAGTGTTATTCGGGGGAAAGGGAACGGGGAGCTGTTTTTT. This rearrangement joins TRBV10-2 to TRBJ2-2; tentative D call: TRBD2 (6 bases). The CDR3 runs to 16 residues. V shed 4 bases and J shed 7 bases, with 19 bases lying between them. Germline V gene sequence: CDR1 WSHSY, CDR2 SAAADI.

The chain couples TRBV6-2 or TRBV6-3 to TRBJ1-1; weak D call: TRBD1 (5 bases). The CDR3 totals 15 residues. CDR1 MNHEY and CDR2 SVGEGT come from the germline V gene. Deletions cut 5 bases from V and 4 bases from J, with 17 bases between. The CDR3 sequence: CASSTLKGGGTEAFF. In DNA form, the CDR3 reads TGTGCCAGCAGTACCCTGAAGGGCGGGGGCACTGAAGCTTTCTTT.

The chain has TRBV12-3 or TRBV12-4 and TRBJ2-1, with D possibly TRBD2 on 7 matching bases. Trimming left V 5 bases short and J 3 bases short, with 17 bases between. CDR3 length: 16 amino acids. CDR3 protein: CASSPSAGADYNEQFF. The DNA for the CDR3 is TGTGCCAGCAGTCCCAGCGCGGGGGCGGACTACAATGAGCAGTTCTTC.

The CDR3 DNA reads TGTGCCAGCAGTTTAGCGAGGGGGTATGACTATGGCTACACCTTC. Translation gives CASSLARGYDYGYTF. The chain has TRBV12-3 or TRBV12-4 and TRBJ1-2; the D gene is possibly TRBD1 (6 bases). This CDR3 spans 15 amino acids. V shed 0 bases and J shed 3 bases, with 11 bases lying between them.

In the case of this clonotype: A much larger clone sits a single nucleotide away, making a read error possible. The rearrangement uses TRBV29-1 and TRBJ2-1, with 7 bases that match TRBD1. V lost 5 bases and J lost 9; bases outside the gene matches: 13. This CDR3 has 14 amino acids. The germline gives CDR1 SQVTM, CDR2 ANQGSEA. In DNA, the CDR3 is TGCAGCGTTACTGACAGGGAAGGATGGGGTGAGCAGTTCTTC. Protein product: CSVTDREGWGEQFF.

V and J are TRBV12-3 or TRBV12-4 and TRBJ2-1; D perhaps matches TRBD2 (5 bases). CDR3 size: 16 residues. The V gene lost 6 bases and the J gene lost 0 bases, with 15 bases spanning the gap. The CDR3, as DNA: TGTGCCAGCAGGGACGGACTGGAGAGCTCCTACAATGAGCAGTTCTTC. Protein product: CASRDGLESSYNEQFF.

This clonotype was seen ten or more times. Here the CDR3 reads CAWSVSSLDTEAFF. CDR3 nucleotide sequence: TGTGCCTGGAGTGTAAGCAGCCTGGACACTGAAGCTTTCTTT. V gene TRBV30 combines with J gene TRBJ1-1; D gene ambiguous. CDR3 size: 14 residues. CDR1 and CDR2 from the germline V gene are GTSNPN and SVGIG (reference sequence). Trimming took off 0 bases at V and 3 bases at J, with 11 bases between the two ends.

On this clonotype: A much larger clone is a single base away; this may be a read error. The chain combines TRBV4-3 with TRBJ2-3; 9 nucleotides agree with TRBD2. The CDR3 contains 17 residues. Trimming at V came to 0 bases and at J to 3 bases, leaving 7 bases not matched to a gene. Germline loops: CDR1 LGHNA, CDR2 YSLEER. For the CDR3, the DNA is TGCGCCAGCAGCCAAGATCTCACCACTAGCGGGACAGATACGCAGTATTTT. It translates to CASSQDLTTSGTDTQYF.

Of note for this clonotype: A read error may be the cause here, since a much bigger clone is one base away. The chain is built from TRBV29-1 and TRBJ2-5; 7 positions match TRBD1. Germline values: CDR1 SQVTM, CDR2 ANQGSEA. The CDR3 extends over 13 amino acids. CDR3 residues: CSARTGSKETQCF. The CDR3 DNA sequence: TGCAGCGCTCGGACAGGTTCAAAAGAGACCCAGTGCTTC.

This rearrangement joins TRBV28 to TRBJ1-6, with D uncertain. Germline V gives CDR1 MDHEN, CDR2 SYDVKM. The CDR3 spans 12 residues. V lost 3 bases to trimming and J lost 9 bases, with 6 bases between them. This CDR3 is CASSFSFSPLHF. DNA of the CDR3: TGTGCCAGCAGTTTTAGTTTTTCACCCCTCCACTTT.

V and J are TRBV10-1 and TRBJ2-6; D is uncertain. V was cut by 3 bases and J by 0 bases, with 3 bases left in between. In germline, CDR1 is WNHNN, CDR2 SYGVQD (reference sequence). The CDR3 loop spans 14 amino acids. The CDR3 is CASSDGSGANVLTF. DNA for the CDR3: TGCGCCAGCAGTGATGGCTCTGGGGCCAACGTCCTGACTTTC.